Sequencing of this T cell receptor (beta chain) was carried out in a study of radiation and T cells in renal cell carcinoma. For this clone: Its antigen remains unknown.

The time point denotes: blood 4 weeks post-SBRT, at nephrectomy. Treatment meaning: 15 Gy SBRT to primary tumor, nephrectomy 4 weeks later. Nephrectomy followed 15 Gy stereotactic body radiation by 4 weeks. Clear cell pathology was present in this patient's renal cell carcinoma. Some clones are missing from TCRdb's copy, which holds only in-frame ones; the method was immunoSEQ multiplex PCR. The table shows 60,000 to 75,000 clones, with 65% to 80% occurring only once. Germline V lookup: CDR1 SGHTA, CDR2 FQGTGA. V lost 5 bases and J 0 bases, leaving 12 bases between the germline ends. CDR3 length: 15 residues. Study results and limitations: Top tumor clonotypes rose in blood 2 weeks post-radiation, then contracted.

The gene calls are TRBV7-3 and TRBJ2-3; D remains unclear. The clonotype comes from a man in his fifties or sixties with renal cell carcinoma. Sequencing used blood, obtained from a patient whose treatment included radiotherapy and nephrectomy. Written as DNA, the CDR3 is TGTGCCAGCAGCCTTGGAAGCCTTAGCACAGATACGCAGTATTTT. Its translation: CASSLGSLSTDTQYF.